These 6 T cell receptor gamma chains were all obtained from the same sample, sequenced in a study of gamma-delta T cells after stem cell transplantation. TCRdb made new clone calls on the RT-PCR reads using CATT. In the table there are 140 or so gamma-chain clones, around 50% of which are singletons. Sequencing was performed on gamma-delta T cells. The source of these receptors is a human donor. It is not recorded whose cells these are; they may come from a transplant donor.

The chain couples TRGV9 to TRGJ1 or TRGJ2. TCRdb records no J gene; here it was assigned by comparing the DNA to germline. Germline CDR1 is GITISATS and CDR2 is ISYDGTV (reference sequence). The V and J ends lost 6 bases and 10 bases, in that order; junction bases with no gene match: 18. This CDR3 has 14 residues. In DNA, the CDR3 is TGTGCCTTGTGGTCCCTCGAGAATAGGAAGAAGAAACTCTTT. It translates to CALWSLENRKKKLF.

CDR3 sequence reads: CATWDTTHYYKKLF. CDR3 nucleotide sequence: TGTGCCACCTGGGACACAACGCATTATTATAAGAAACTCTTT. The V and J genes are TRGV3 and TRGJ1 or TRGJ2. TCRdb gives no J gene; it was assigned here by matching the DNA to germline. This CDR3 has 14 residues. Germline CDR1 VTNTFY, CDR2 YDVSTARD (reference sequence). The V segment lost 2 bases and the J segment 2 bases; nucleotides outside the gene matches: 6.

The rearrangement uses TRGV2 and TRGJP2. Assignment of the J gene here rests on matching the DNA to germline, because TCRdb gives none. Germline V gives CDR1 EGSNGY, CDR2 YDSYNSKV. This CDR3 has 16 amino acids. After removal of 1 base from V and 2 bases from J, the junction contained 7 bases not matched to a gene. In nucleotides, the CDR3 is TGTGCCACCTGGGACGGAGGAACGAGTAGTGATTGGATCAAGACGTTT. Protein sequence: CATWDGGTSSDWIKTF.

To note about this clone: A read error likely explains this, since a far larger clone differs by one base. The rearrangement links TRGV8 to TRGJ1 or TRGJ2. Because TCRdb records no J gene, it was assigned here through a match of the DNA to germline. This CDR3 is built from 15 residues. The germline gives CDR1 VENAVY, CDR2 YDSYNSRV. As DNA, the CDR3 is TGTGCCGCCTGGGATAGTGGGGGGGGGTATTATAAGAAACTCTTT. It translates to CAAWDSGGGYYKKLF.

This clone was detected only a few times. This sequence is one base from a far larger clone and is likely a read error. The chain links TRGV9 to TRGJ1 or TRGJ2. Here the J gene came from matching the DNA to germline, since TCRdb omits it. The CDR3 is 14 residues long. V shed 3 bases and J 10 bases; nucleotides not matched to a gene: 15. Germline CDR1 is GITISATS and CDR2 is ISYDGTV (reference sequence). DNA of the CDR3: TGTGCCTTGTGGGAGCCACCTCCAGCACTGAAGAAACTCTTT. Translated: CALWEPPPALKKLF.

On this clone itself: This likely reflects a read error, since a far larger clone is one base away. As DNA, the CDR3 is TGTGCCACCTGGGATAGGGGGGGGGGGTATTATAAGAAACTCTTT. This translates into CATWDRGGGYYKKLF. The V call is TRGV8, the J call TRGJ1 or TRGJ2. The J gene was not available in TCRdb and was assigned here by matching the DNA to germline segments. The CDR3 length is 15 residues. Trimming removed 0 bases from V and 4 bases from J; junction bases left unmatched: 9. Germline CDR1 VENAVY, CDR2 YDSYNSRV.